The rows below give T cell receptor beta chains drawn from one sample of a study of T cell responses to AZD1222 COVID-19 vaccine. Some clones are missing from TCRdb's copy, which holds only in-frame ones; the method was immunoSEQ multiplex PCR. The repertoire holds 150,000 or so clones, with roughly 90% as singletons. This specimen consisted of peripheral blood, obtained on day 0 of MenACWY control vaccination. All receptors derive from an adult in good health. The CDR3 runs from the conserved cysteine through the conserved F or W. A D gene is named only where the DNA matches it firmly. Rows give clone size only sometimes, using once, few, many, or a class for an expanded clone.

CASSRRTVLLAKNIQYF,TGTGCCAGCAGCAGGCGGACAGTTCTTCTAGCCAAAAACATTCAGTACTTC,-,-,TRBJ2-4,TRBV21-1
CATSRYDEQYF,TGTGCCACCTCCCGATACGACGAGCAGTACTTC,-,-,TRBJ2-7,TRBV6-5
CASKVLNGPTYEQYF,TGTGCCAGCAAGGTCCTAAACGGACCTACCTACGAGCAGTACTTC,-,few,TRBJ2-7,TRBV2
CASRKTGQGYQPQHF,TGTGCCAGCAGGAAAACGGGACAGGGATATCAGCCCCAGCATTTT,TRBD1,-,TRBJ1-5,TRBV2
CASSPLGGVGTDTQYF,TGTGCCAGCAGTCCCCTGGGCGGGGTTGGCACAGATACGCAGTATTTT,-,-,TRBJ2-3,TRBV7-7
CASRVGPHTEAFF,TGTGCCAGCAGGGTGGGGCCGCACACTGAAGCTTTCTTT,-,-,TRBJ1-1,TRBV6-4
CASSYTSGIGEQFF,TGTGCCAGCAGTTACACTAGCGGGATAGGTGAGCAGTTCTTC,TRBD2,-,TRBJ2-1,TRBV6-2/TRBV6-3
CASSINGIMYGYTF,TGTGCCAGTAGTATAAACGGGATAATGTATGGCTACACCTTC,-,-,TRBJ1-2,TRBV19
CASSQLSFLGYTF,TGTGCCAGCAGCCAACTTAGTTTTCTGGGCTACACCTTC,-,-,TRBJ1-2,TRBV3-1/TRBV3-2
CASSLGGTGYFQPQHF,TGTGCCAGCAGCTTAGGGGGGACAGGGTATTTCCAGCCCCAGCATTTT,TRBD1,-,TRBJ1-5,TRBV11-2
CASSQDRLAVQQFF,TGCGCCAGCAGCCAAGATAGGCTAGCCGTGCAGCAGTTCTTC,-,-,TRBJ2-1,TRBV4-3
CSVRGTETGELFF,TGCAGCGTTCGGGGGACAGAGACCGGGGAGCTGTTTTTT,-,-,TRBJ2-2,TRBV29-1
CASSPRLGDTQYF,TGTGCCAGCAGCCCCCGCTTGGGAGATACGCAGTATTTT,-,once,TRBJ2-3,TRBV3-1/TRBV3-2
CASSLESGGAGKLFF,TGTGCCAGCAGCTTAGAATCAGGGGGCGCGGGAAAACTGTTTTTT,TRBD1,-,TRBJ1-4,TRBV7-2
CASARAFGGQMNTEAFF,TGTGCCAGCGCTCGCGCATTTGGGGGGCAGATGAACACTGAAGCTTTCTTT,-,-,TRBJ1-1,TRBV13
CASSIHSLGQISNQPQHF,TGTGCCAGTAGTATCCACTCCCTGGGACAGATTAGCAATCAGCCCCAGCATTTT,TRBD1,-,TRBJ1-5,TRBV19
CASSDSGTEAFF,TGTGCCAGCTCTGACAGTGGGACTGAAGCTTTCTTT,-,-,TRBJ1-1,TRBV18
CASSESGLAGEQFF,TGTGCCAGCAGTGAATCCGGACTAGCGGGGGAGCAGTTCTTC,TRBD2,-,TRBJ2-1,TRBV25-1
CASSPRSFQVDTEAFF,TGTGCCAGCTCACCACGGTCGTTTCAGGTGGACACTGAAGCTTTCTTT,-,-,TRBJ1-1,TRBV18
CASSEALLSGSGELFF,TGTGCCAGCAGTGAAGCGCTCCTTTCAGGGTCCGGGGAGCTGTTTTTT,-,-,TRBJ2-2,TRBV2
CASSIQGQSGYTF,TGTGCCAGTAGTATTCAGGGGCAAAGTGGCTACACCTTC,-,-,TRBJ1-2,TRBV19
CASSPGQSIGSNTGELFF,TGTGCCAGCTCACCAGGACAGTCGATTGGGTCGAACACCGGGGAGCTGTTTTTT,-,-,TRBJ2-2,TRBV18
CASSSIDRGEVLFF,TGTGCCAGCAGTTCCATTGACAGGGGCGAGGTCTTGTTCTTC,TRBD1,-,TRBJ2-1,TRBV28
CASSQDSSRTYRPDTQYF,TGCGCCAGCAGCCAAGATAGTAGTCGGACTTATAGGCCAGATACGCAGTATTTT,-,once,TRBJ2-3,TRBV4-1
CAWSPEGALSNQPQHF,TGTGCCTGGAGCCCCGAAGGGGCCCTTAGCAATCAGCCCCAGCATTTT,-,-,TRBJ1-5,TRBV30
CASSLDRGSPEAFF,TGTGCCAGCAGCTTGGACAGGGGATCTCCTGAAGCTTTCTTT,TRBD1,-,TRBJ1-1,TRBV7-9
CASSLSYMNTEAFF,TGTGCCAGCAGCCTATCATACATGAACACTGAAGCTTTCTTT,-,-,TRBJ1-1,TRBV2
CASSLSIRMDSPLHF,TGTGCCAGCAGCTTATCTATACGCATGGATTCACCCCTCCACTTT,-,-,TRBJ1-6,TRBV11-2
CASSSRTGLGNTIYF,TGTGCCAGCAGCTCCCGGACAGGGCTGGGAAACACCATATATTTT,TRBD1,-,TRBJ1-3,TRBV7-6
CASSPLTGEEQYF,TGTGCCAGCTCACCACTAACAGGGGAAGAGCAGTACTTC,TRBD1,-,TRBJ2-7,TRBV18
CASSLGLAGELFF,TGTGCCAGCAGCTTGGGACTGGCCGGGGAGCTGTTTTTT,-,once,TRBJ2-2,TRBV7-7
CASSRDLGFQGTDTQYF,TGCGCCAGCAGCCGTGATCTGGGGTTTCAGGGCACAGATACGCAGTATTTT,-,-,TRBJ2-3,TRBV5-1
CAISLDRPWDSPLHF,TGTGCCATCAGTCTGGACAGGCCTTGGGATTCACCCCTCCACTTT,TRBD1,-,TRBJ1-6,TRBV10-3
CASSIAHRNTEAFF,TGTGCCAGTAGTATAGCCCACAGGAACACTGAAGCTTTCTTT,-,-,TRBJ1-1,TRBV19
CASSGLAGHTGELFF,TGTGCCAGTAGTGGACTAGCGGGTCACACCGGGGAGCTGTTTTTT,TRBD2,-,TRBJ2-2,TRBV19
CAWSVQVGTEAFF,TGTGCCTGGAGTGTACAGGTAGGGACTGAAGCTTTCTTT,-,-,TRBJ1-1,TRBV30
CASSRPGQGSGELFF,TGTGCCAGCAGCCGACCGGGACAGGGGTCCGGGGAGCTGTTTTTT,TRBD1,-,TRBJ2-2,TRBV3-1/TRBV3-2
CASSPAQGRDTQYF,TGCGCCAGCAGCCCCGCACAGGGCAGAGATACGCAGTATTTT,-,-,TRBJ2-3,TRBV5-1
CASSQTGEHGYTF,TGCGCCAGCAGCCAAACAGGGGAGCATGGCTACACCTTC,TRBD1,few,TRBJ1-2,TRBV5-1
CASSLGAGGPDTEAFF,TGCGCCAGCAGCTTGGGGGCAGGGGGCCCGGACACTGAAGCTTTCTTT,TRBD1,-,TRBJ1-1,TRBV5-1
CASSSGSNQPQHF,TGTGCCAGCAGCTCGGGGAGCAATCAGCCCCAGCATTTT,-,-,TRBJ1-5,TRBV5-6
CASSVQGGYGYTF,TGTGCCAGCAGCGTCCAGGGGGGGTATGGCTACACCTTC,TRBD1,-,TRBJ1-2,TRBV7-8
CASSPGPAGETQYF,TGCGCCAGCAGCCCCGGACCCGCGGGGGAGACCCAGTACTTC,-,-,TRBJ2-5,TRBV5-1
CASSPRTGPGGEKLFF,TGTGCCAGCAGCCCCCGGACAGGCCCTGGGGGCGAAAAACTGTTTTTT,TRBD1,-,TRBJ1-4,TRBV7-8
CASRPGRGHSPLHF,TGTGCCAGCAGACCTGGACGGGGACATTCACCCCTCCACTTT,-,-,TRBJ1-6,TRBV28
CASSLAPRATGVYGYTF,TGTGCCAGCAGTTTGGCCCCCAGAGCCACGGGGGTTTATGGCTACACCTTC,-,-,TRBJ1-2,TRBV27